One sample yielded the 11 T cell receptor beta chains listed below, sequenced in a study of vaccination effects on CD4 cells after COVID-19. Their recognized antigens are unknown. The culture ran for 9 to 11 days, and then CD4+ T cells were isolated. The infection with SARS-CoV-2 (confirmed by PCR) occurred in this person between March and December 2020. Participants received two doses of either the BNT162b2 or mRNA-1273 vaccine. Profiled with immunoSEQ multiplex PCR; TCRdb holds only in-frame clones, not every one. The sample contains about 34,000 clones, around 75% of which appear only once. The source was CD4+ T cells from PBMCs cultured without peptide, collected after COVID-19 vaccination. The source of these receptors is a human donor who had a prior SARS-CoV-2 infection.

This rearrangement joins TRBV9 to TRBJ1-2, with TRBD1 identical over 7 bases. The CDR3 consists of 13 residues. The germline CDR1 and CDR2 sequences are SGDLS and YYNGEE. V shed 3 bases and J 4 bases; nucleotides not matched to a gene: 3. The CDR3 bases are TGTGCCAGCAGCGAGACAGGGCCCTATGGCTACACCTTC. It yields the protein CASSETGPYGYTF.

The chain carries TRBV12-3 or TRBV12-4 and TRBJ1-2; no definite D call. Deletions cut 2 bases from V and 5 bases from J, with 9 bases between. The CDR3 contains 13 residues. The CDR3 coding sequence is TGTGCCAGCAGTTTACGTTCGGGTTATGGCTACACCTTC. Translated: CASSLRSGYGYTF.

This clone was picked up one time. The chain couples TRBV4-3 to TRBJ2-3; 8 nucleotides align to TRBD2. This CDR3 comprises 14 residues. After removal of 4 bases from V and 4 bases from J, the junction contained 4 bases not matched to a gene. Germline V CDR1 and CDR2: LGHNA, YSLEER. As DNA, the CDR3 is TGCGCCAGCAGCCGCGGGGGGATGCCAGATACGCAGTATTTT. Translation gives CASSRGGMPDTQYF.

V and J are TRBV7-9 and TRBJ1-5; D remains unclear. The CDR3 consists of 14 residues. Germline V gene data show CDR1 as SEHNR and CDR2 as FQNEAQ (reference sequence). V dropped 2 bases and J dropped 0 bases, with 5 bases sitting between them. The CDR3 here is CASSLQGSNQPQHF. The DNA of the CDR3 is TGTGCCAGCAGCTTACAAGGTAGCAATCAGCCCCAGCATTTT.

J is TRBJ1-1 and V is TRBV5-4; possibly TRBD1 for D (6 bases). This CDR3 region has 14 residues. V shed 4 bases and J shed 0 bases, with 10 bases lying between them. Per the germline V gene, CDR1 is SGHNT and CDR2 is YYREEE (reference sequence). This CDR3 is CASSGGQMNTEAFF. DNA for the CDR3: TGTGCCAGCAGCGGCGGACAGATGAACACTGAAGCTTTCTTT.

The chain has TRBV11-2 and TRBJ1-4, with a possible D match to TRBD1 (6 bases). The germline V gene encodes CDR1 SGHAT and CDR2 FQNNGV. The CDR3 runs to 15 residues. V was clipped by 2 bases and J by 5 bases, with 12 bases between them. The CDR3 sequence: CASSLKGTSNEKLFF. Written as DNA, the CDR3 is TGTGCCAGCAGCTTAAAGGGGACATCAAATGAAAAACTGTTTTTT.

The genes are TRBV5-6 and TRBJ2-7, with D perhaps TRBD1 or TRBD2 (5 bases each). The CDR3 extends over 11 amino acids. V was shortened by 4 bases and J by 6 bases, with 8 bases between the two germline ends. The germline gives CDR1 SGHDT, CDR2 YYEEEE. The CDR3 region has the DNA TGTGCCAGCAGCCGGGACGTCGAGCAGTACTTC. It specifies CASSRDVEQYF.

V gene TRBV14 combines with J gene TRBJ1-2; tentatively, D is TRBD1 (6 bases). V lost 4 bases and J lost 4, with 13 bases in between. CDR1 is SGHDN, CDR2 FVKESK, per germline. The CDR3 runs 14 residues. CDR3 residues: CASSRTGFGYGYTF. The CDR3, as DNA: TGTGCCAGCAGCCGAACAGGGTTTGGCTATGGCTACACCTTC.

The V gene is TRBV30, the J gene TRBJ1-6; D uncertain. CDR3 length: 13 amino acids. Germline CDR1 reads GTSNPN; CDR2 reads SVGIG (reference sequence). V dropped 0 bases and J dropped 10 bases, with 10 bases sitting between them. CDR3 in DNA: TGTGCCTGGAGTGTAACAGAAGGATCACCCCTCCACTTT. Translating gives CAWSVTEGSPLHF. Supplemented by reference TRBV30 and TRBJ1-6, the full variable domain reads SQTIHQWPATLVQPVGSPLSLECTVEGTSNPNLYWYRQAAGRGLQLLFYSVGIGQISSEVPQNLSASRPQDRQFILSSKKLLLSDSGFYLCAWSVTEGSPLHFGNGTRLTVT.

The chain uses TRBV5-1 and TRBJ2-7; no clear D gene. From germline, CDR1 is SGHRS and CDR2 YFSETQ. The germline V and J ends were trimmed by 0 bases and 2 bases, with 6 bases remaining between them. The CDR3 extends over 13 amino acids. In DNA form, the CDR3 reads TGCGCCAGCAGCTTGGAACCGACCTACGAGCAGTACTTC. Its translation is CASSLEPTYEQYF.

This chain connects TRBV2 to TRBJ2-5; no definite D call. The CDR3 is 12 amino acids. Per germline, CDR1 SNHLY and CDR2 FYNNEI. The V end was cut by 7 bases, the J end by 6 bases, with 12 bases between. CDR3 nucleotide sequence: TGTGCCAGCATGTTTGCCCCACAGACCCAGTACTTC. Its protein product is CASMFAPQTQYF. The full variable domain, completed using reference TRBV2 and TRBJ2-5, is EPEVTQTPSHQVTQMGQEVILRCVPISNHLYFYWYRQILGQKVEFLVSFYNNEISEKSEIFDDQFSVERPDGSNFTLKIRSTKLEDSAMYFCASMFAPQTQYFGPGTRLLVL.